This TCR beta chain was retrieved from a study of blood T cells in healthy people across ages. General study results and limits: Age brought a roughly linear fall in TCR beta diversity measured per million T cells.

A note on this clonotype: What it binds is unknown.

Primed by a sample-barcoded 5' primer and a J-beta primer mix, a second PCR proceeded for 7 to 11 cycles. Researchers report that a template-switch adaptor with 12 random nucleotides tagged each cDNA molecule. TCRdb used MiXCR to reprocess the 5' RACE reads, holding one entry per CDR3 protein. The sample consists of 1.5 million to 2 million distinct CDR3 sequences, 34% of them appearing once. This CDR3 comprises 12 residues. CDR1 and CDR2 (germline): MGHDK, SYGVNS. V lost 6 bases and J 14 bases, leaving 16 bases between the germline ends. Sequencing used blood. The receptor's source is a woman in her twenties or thirties in good health. V is TRBV25-1 and J is TRBJ1-4, with D hard to call. CDR3 sequence (DNA): TGTGCCAGCAGACAAGAGGGTCCAAGGCTGTTTTTT. Its translation is CASRQEGPRLFF.